These 2 T cell receptor beta chains share one sample of origin, sequenced in a study of cytomegalovirus exposure and HLA in healthy donors. The PCR had 60 Vbeta and 13 Jbeta primers. This table comes from immunoSEQ multiplex PCR, and its TCRdb copy is limited to in-frame clones, with some not included. The table records 210,000 or so clones, around four fifths of them present only once. The sample comprised PBMCs. The receptors were gathered from a woman between 55 and 75 years old in good health and CMV-seropositive.

The chain carries TRBV30 and TRBJ1-5; a possible D gene is TRBD1 (6 bases). Trimming shortened V by 2 bases and J by 11 bases, and 19 bases separated the two germline ends. This CDR3 is built from 14 residues. Germline values: CDR1 GTSNPN, CDR2 SVGIG (reference sequence). The CDR3 here is CAWSLWDNESAQHF. In DNA form, the CDR3 reads TGTGCCTGGAGTCTGTGGGACAATGAATCAGCCCAGCATTTT.

The CDR3 DNA follows: TGTGCCAGCAGTATGCTAGCGGGGCGCACAGATACGCAGTATTTT. Its translation: CASSMLAGRTDTQYF. The rearrangement uses TRBV28 and TRBJ2-3; 9 nucleotides line up with TRBD2. Germline V CDR1 and CDR2: MDHEN, SYDVKM. Trimming removed 5 bases from V and 1 base from J; junction bases left unmatched: 4. The CDR3 has 15 residues.